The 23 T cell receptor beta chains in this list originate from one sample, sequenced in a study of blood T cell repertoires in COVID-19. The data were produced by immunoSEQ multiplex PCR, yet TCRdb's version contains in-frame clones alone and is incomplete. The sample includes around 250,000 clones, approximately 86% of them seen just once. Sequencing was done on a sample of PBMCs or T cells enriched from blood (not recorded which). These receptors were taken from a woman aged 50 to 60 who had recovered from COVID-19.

The CDR3 loop is CASSPDNSNQPQHF. In DNA form, the CDR3 reads TGTGCCAGCAGCCCGGACAATAGCAATCAGCCCCAGCATTTT. The J gene is TRBJ1-5, the V gene TRBV7-9, with a possible D match to TRBD1 (5 bases). Between the trimmed V and J ends, which lost 5 bases and 0 bases, there was a span of 8 bases. The CDR3 is 14 residues long. From germline, CDR1 is SEHNR and CDR2 FQNEAQ (reference sequence). Together with reference TRBV7-9 and TRBJ1-5, the CDR3 gives the full variable domain: DTGVSQNPRHKITKRGQNVTFRCDPISEHNRLYWYRQTLGQGPEFLTYFQNEAQLEKSRLLSDRFSAERPKGSFSTLEIQRTEQGDSAMYLCASSPDNSNQPQHFGDGTRLSIL.

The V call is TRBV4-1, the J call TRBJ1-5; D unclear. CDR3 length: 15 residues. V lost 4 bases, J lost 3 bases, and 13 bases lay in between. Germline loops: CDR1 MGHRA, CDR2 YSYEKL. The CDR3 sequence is CASSRIPGNNQPQHF. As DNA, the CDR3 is TGCGCCAGCAGCCGAATCCCAGGCAACAATCAGCCCCAGCATTTT.

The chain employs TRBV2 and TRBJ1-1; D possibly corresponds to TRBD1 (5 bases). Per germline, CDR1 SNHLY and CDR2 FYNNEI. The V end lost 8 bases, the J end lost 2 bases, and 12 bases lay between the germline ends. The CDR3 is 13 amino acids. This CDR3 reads CASLDSFNTEAFF. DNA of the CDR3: TGTGCCAGCCTTGACAGCTTCAACACTGAAGCTTTCTTT. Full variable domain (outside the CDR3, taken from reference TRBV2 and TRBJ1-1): EPEVTQTPSHQVTQMGQEVILRCVPISNHLYFYWYRQILGQKVEFLVSFYNNEISEKSEIFDDQFSVERPDGSNFTLKIRSTKLEDSAMYFCASLDSFNTEAFFGQGTRLTVV.

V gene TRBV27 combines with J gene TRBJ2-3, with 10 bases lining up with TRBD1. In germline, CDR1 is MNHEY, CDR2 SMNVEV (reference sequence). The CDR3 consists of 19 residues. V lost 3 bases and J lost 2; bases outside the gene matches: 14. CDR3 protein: CASSFLDRGLEGPTDTQYF. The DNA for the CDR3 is TGTGCCAGCAGTTTTTTGGACAGGGGGTTAGAAGGGCCCACAGATACGCAGTATTTT.

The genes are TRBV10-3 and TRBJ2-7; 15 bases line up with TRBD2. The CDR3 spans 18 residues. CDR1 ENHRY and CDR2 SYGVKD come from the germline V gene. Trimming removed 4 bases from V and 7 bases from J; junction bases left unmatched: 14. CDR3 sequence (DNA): TGTGCCATCAGTGGAACCGGACTAGCGGGAGGGCGGTCGTATGAGCAGTACTTC. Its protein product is CAISGTGLAGGRSYEQYF.

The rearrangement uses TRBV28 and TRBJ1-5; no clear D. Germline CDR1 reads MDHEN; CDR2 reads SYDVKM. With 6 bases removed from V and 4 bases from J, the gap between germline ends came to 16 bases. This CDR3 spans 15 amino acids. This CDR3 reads CASSYPALRNQPQHF. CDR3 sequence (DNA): TGTGCCAGCAGCTATCCCGCCTTGCGGAATCAGCCCCAGCATTTT.

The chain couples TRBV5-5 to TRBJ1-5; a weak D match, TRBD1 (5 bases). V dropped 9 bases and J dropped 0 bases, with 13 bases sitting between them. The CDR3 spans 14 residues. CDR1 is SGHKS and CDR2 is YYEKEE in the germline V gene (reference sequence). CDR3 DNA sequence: TGTGCCACCGCGACGGGGGATAGCAATCAGCCCCAGCATTTT. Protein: CATATGDSNQPQHF.

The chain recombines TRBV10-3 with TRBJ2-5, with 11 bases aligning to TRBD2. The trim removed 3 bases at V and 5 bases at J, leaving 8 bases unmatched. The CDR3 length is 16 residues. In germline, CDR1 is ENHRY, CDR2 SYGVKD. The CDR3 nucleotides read TGTGCCATCAGTGACCATCTAGCGGGAGGAGGTGAGACCCAGTACTTC. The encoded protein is CAISDHLAGGGETQYF.

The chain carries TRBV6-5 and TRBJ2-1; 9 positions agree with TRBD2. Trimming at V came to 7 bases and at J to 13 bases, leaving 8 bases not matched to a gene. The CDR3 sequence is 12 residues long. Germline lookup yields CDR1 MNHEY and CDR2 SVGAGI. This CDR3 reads CASTLAGSHQFF. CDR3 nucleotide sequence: TGTGCCAGCACCCTAGCGGGATCTCACCAGTTCTTC.

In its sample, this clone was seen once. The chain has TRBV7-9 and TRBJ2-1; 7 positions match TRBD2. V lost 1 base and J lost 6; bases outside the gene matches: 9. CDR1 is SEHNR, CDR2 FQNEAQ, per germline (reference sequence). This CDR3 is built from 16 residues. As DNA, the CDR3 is TGTGCCAGCAGCTTAGGGGGGGACTACCATTCCAATGAGCAGTTCTTC. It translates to CASSLGGDYHSNEQFF. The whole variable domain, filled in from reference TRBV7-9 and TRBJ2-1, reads DTGVSQNPRHKITKRGQNVTFRCDPISEHNRLYWYRQTLGQGPEFLTYFQNEAQLEKSRLLSDRFSAERPKGSFSTLEIQRTEQGDSAMYLCASSLGGDYHSNEQFFGPGTRLTVL.

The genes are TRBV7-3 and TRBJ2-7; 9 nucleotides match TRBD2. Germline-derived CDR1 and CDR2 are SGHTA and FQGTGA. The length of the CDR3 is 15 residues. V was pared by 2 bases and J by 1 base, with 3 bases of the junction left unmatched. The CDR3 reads CASSLEAGGSYEQYF. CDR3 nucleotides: TGTGCCAGCAGCTTAGAAGCGGGAGGTTCCTACGAGCAGTACTTC.

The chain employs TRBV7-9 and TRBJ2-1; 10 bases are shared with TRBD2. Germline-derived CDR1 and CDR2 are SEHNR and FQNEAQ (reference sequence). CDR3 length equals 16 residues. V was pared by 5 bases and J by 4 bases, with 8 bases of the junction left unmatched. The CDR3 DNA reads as TGTGCCAGCAGCCTAATGACTAGCGGGTTTTACAATGAGCAGTTCTTC. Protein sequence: CASSLMTSGFYNEQFF.

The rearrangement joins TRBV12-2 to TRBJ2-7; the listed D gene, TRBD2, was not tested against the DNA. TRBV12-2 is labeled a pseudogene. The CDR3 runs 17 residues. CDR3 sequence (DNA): TGTGCAAGTCGCCCAGGGACTAGCGGGAGGCGCTCCTACGAGCAGTACTTC. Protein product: CASRPGTSGRRSYEQYF.

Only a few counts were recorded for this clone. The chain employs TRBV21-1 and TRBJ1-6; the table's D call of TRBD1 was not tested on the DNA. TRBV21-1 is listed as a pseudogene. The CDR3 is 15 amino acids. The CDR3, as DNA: TGTGCCAGCAGCCCGCGACAGGGTGAGGGTTCACCCCTCCACTTT. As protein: CASSPRQGEGSPLHF.

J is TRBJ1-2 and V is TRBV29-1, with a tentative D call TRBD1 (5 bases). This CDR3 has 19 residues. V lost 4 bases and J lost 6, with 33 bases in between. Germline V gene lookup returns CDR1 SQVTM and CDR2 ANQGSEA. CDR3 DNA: TGCAGCGTTGTAAAGGTCGGGGGGTGGAAGGGGTACCCCGAGGATGGCTACACCTTC. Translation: CSVVKVGGWKGYPEDGYTF.

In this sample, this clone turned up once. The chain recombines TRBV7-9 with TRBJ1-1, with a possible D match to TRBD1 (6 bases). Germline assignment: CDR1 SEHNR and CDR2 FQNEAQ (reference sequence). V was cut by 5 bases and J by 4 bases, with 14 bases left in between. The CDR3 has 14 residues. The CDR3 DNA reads TGTGCCAGCAGCACCCAGGGGTCGGCCACTGAAGCTTTCTTT. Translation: CASSTQGSATEAFF.

CDR3 residues: CASSRGGTELFF. CDR3 DNA: TGTGCCAGCAGTCGAGGGGGTACAGAACTGTTTTTT. The rearrangement joins TRBV6-5 to TRBJ1-4, with a possible D match to TRBD1 (6 bases). V lost 5 bases and J lost 12, with 13 bases in between. The CDR3 covers 12 residues. Germline V gives CDR1 MNHEY, CDR2 SVGAGI.

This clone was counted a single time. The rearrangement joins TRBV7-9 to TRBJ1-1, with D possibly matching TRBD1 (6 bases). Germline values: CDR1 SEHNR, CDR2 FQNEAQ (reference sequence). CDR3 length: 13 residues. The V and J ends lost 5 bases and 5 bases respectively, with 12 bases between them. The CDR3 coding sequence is TGTGCCAGCAGCCGCGCAGGGGATACTGAAGCTTTCTTT. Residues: CASSRAGDTEAFF.

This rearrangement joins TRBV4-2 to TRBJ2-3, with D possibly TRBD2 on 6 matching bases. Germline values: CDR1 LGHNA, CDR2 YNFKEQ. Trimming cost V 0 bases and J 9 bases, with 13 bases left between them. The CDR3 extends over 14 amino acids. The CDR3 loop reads CASSQDSAAGTQYF. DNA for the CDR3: TGTGCCAGCAGCCAAGATAGTGCGGCGGGGACGCAGTATTTT.

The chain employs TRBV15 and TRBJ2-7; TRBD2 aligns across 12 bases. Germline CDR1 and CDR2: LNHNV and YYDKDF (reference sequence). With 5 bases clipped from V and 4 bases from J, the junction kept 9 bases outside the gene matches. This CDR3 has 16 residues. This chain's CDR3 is CATSSSSGRARYEQYF. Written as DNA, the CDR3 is TGTGCCACCAGCTCCTCTAGCGGGAGGGCCCGGTACGAGCAGTACTTC.

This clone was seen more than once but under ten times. This chain's CDR3 is CASSKVGDIRNTGELFF. The CDR3 DNA sequence: TGTGCCAGCAGCAAAGTCGGGGACATACGGAACACCGGGGAGCTGTTTTTT. This chain connects TRBV21-1 to TRBJ2-2; the table's D call, TRBD1, was not checked against the DNA. TRBV21-1 is deemed a pseudogene. The length of the CDR3 is 17 residues.

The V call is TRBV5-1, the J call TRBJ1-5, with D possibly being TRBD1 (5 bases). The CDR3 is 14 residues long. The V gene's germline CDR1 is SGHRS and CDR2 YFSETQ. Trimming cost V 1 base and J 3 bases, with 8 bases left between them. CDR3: CASSLSGDNQPQHF. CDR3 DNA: TGCGCCAGCAGCTTGTCGGGGGACAATCAGCCCCAGCATTTT. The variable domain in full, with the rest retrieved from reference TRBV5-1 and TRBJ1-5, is KAGVTQTPRYLIKTRGQQVTLSCSPISGHRSVSWYQQTPGQGLQFLFEYFSETQRNKGNFPGRFSGRQFSNSRSEMNVSTLELGDSALYLCASSLSGDNQPQHFGDGTRLSIL.

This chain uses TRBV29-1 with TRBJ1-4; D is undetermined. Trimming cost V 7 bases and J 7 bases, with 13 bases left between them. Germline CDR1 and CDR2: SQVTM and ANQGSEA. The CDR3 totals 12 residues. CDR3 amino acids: CSARQEGEKLFF. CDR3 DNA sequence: TGCAGCGCGCGACAAGAAGGTGAAAAACTGTTTTTT.